This T cell receptor (beta chain) is drawn from a study of cytomegalovirus exposure and HLA in healthy donors. This PCR relied on a set of 60 Vbeta primers and 13 Jbeta primers. Some clones are missing from TCRdb's copy, which holds only in-frame ones; the method was immunoSEQ multiplex PCR. The profile covers 200,000 to 250,000 clones, with 80% to 85% appearing a single time and roughly 7.4% taken by the ten largest. Germline loops: CDR1 MNHNS, CDR2 SASEGT. V dropped 5 bases and J dropped 4 bases, with 6 bases sitting between them. This CDR3 has 12 residues. The sample consisted of PBMCs. The clonotype was recovered from a woman aged 55-70 years in good health and CMV-seropositive. This chain uses TRBV6-1 with TRBJ1-5; a possible D gene is TRBD1 (5 bases). The DNA for the CDR3 is TGTGCCAGCAGTTCAGGGAATCAGCCCCAGCATTTT. Its protein product is CASSSGNQPQHF.